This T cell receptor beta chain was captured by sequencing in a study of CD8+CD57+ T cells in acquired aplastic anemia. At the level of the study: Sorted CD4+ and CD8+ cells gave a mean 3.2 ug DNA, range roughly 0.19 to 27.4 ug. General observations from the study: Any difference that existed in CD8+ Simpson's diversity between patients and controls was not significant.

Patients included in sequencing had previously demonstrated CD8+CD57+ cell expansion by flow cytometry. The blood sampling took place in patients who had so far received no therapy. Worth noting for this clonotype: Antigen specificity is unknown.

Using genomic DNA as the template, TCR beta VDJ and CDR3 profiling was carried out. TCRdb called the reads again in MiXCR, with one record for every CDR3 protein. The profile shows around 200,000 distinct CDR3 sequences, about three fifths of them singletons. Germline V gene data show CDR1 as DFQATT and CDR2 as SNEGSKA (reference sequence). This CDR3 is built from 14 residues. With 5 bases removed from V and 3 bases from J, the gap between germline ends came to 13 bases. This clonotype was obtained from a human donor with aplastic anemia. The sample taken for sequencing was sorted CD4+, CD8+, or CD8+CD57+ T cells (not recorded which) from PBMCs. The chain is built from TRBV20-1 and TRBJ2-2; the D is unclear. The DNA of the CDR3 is TGCAGTGCTTTCTCTACGAAGGACACCGGGGAGCTGTTTTTT. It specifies CSAFSTKDTGELFF.